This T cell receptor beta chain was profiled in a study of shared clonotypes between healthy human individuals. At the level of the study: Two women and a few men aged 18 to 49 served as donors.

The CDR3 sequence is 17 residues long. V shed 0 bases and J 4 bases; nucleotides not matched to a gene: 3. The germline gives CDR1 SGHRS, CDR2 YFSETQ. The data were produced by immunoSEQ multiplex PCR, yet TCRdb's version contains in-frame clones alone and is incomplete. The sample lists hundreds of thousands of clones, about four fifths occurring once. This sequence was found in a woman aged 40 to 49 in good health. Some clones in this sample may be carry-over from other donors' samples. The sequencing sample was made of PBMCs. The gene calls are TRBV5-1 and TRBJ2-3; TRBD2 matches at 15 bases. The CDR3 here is CASSLAGLAGGADTQYF. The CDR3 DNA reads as TGCGCCAGCAGCTTGGCGGGACTAGCGGGAGGAGCAGATACGCAGTATTTT.